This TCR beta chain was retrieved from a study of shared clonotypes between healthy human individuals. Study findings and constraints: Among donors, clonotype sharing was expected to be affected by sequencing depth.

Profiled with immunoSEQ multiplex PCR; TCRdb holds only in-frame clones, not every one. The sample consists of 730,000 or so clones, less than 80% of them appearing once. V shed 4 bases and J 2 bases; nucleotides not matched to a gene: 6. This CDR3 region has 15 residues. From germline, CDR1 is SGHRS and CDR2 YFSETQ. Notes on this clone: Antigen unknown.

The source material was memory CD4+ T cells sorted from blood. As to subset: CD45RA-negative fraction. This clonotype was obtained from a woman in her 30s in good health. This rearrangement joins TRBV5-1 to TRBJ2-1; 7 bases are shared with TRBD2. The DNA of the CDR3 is TGCGCCAGCAGCCCGGAGCGGGGAGCCTACAATGAGCAGTTCTTC. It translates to CASSPERGAYNEQFF.